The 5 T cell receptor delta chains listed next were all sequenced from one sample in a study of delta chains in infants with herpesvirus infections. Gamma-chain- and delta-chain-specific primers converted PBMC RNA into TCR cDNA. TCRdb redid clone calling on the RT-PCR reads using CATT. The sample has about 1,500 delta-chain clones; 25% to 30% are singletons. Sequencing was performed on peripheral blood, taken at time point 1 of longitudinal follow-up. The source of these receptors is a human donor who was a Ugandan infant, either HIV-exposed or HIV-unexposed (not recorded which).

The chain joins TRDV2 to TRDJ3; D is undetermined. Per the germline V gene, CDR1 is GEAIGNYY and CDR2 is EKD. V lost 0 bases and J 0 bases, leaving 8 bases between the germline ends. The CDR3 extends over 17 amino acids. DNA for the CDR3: TGTGCCTGTGACACCACCTCCAGCTCCTGGGACACCCGACAGATGTTTTTC. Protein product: CACDTTSSSWDTRQMFF.

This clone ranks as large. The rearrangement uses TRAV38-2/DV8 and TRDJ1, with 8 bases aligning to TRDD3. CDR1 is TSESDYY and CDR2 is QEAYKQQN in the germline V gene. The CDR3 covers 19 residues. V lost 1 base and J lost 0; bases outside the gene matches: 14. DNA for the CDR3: TGTGCTTATAGGAGCCAACGAGGAGGGATACGGGGGTACACCGATAAACTCATCTTT. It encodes CAYRSQRGGIRGYTDKLIF.

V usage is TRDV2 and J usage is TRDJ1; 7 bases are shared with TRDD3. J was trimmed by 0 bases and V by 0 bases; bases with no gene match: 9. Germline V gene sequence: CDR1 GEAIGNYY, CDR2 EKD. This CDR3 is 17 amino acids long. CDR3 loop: CACDTRWGGEYTDKLIF. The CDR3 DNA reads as TGTGCCTGTGACACCCGCTGGGGGGGAGAGTACACCGATAAACTCATCTTT.

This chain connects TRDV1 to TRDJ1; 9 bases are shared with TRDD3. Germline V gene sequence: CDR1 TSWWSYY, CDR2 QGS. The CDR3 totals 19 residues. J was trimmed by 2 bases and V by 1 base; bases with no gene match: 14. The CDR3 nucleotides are TGTGCTCTTGGGGAACGACTGGGGGACGAGCGCCTTTCGACCGATAAACTCATCTTT. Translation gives CALGERLGDERLSTDKLIF.

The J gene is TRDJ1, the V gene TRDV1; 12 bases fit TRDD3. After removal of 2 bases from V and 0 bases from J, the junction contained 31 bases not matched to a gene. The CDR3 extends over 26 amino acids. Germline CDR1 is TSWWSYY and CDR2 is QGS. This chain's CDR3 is CALGESPPDTPTTGGYHGRYTDKLIF. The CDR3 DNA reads TGTGCTCTTGGGGAATCCCCTCCCGACACGCCCACAACTGGGGGATACCATGGGAGGTACACCGATAAACTCATCTTT.